These 5 T cell receptor beta chains originate from one sample sequenced in a study of cytomegalovirus exposure and HLA in healthy donors. Primers included in the PCR were 60 Vbeta and 13 Jbeta primers. The method was immunoSEQ multiplex PCR; TCRdb's version includes in-frame clones alone and lacks a portion of them. The sample is made up of 90,000 to 150,000 clones, and the top ten hold approximately 3.9% of it. The sequenced material came from PBMCs. These receptors were collected from a man aged 18 to 29 in good health and CMV-seronegative.

The rearrangement uses TRBV5-4 and TRBJ1-3, with D perhaps matching TRBD1 (6 bases). The CDR3 is 16 amino acids. The germline gives CDR1 SGHNT, CDR2 YYREEE (reference sequence). Trimming took off 0 bases at V and 4 bases at J, with 14 bases between the two ends. The CDR3: CASSLEAGARGNTIYF. The CDR3 coding sequence is TGTGCCAGCAGCTTGGAGGCGGGGGCGAGGGGAAACACCATATATTTT.

The chain joins TRBV2 to TRBJ2-5, with a possible D match to TRBD2 (5 bases). Germline CDR1 SNHLY, CDR2 FYNNEI. This CDR3 has 15 amino acids. V lost 4 bases to trimming and J lost 5 bases, with 17 bases between them. The CDR3 nucleotides read TGTGCCAGCAGTGTCTGGTTAGGGAGTGGGGAGACCCAGTACTTC. Translating gives CASSVWLGSGETQYF. The variable domain in full, with the rest retrieved from reference TRBV2 and TRBJ2-5, is EPEVTQTPSHQVTQMGQEVILRCVPISNHLYFYWYRQILGQKVEFLVSFYNNEISEKSEIFDDQFSVERPDGSNFTLKIRSTKLEDSAMYFCASSVWLGSGETQYFGPGTRLLVL.

A word on this clone: A junction end diverges from the germline sequence, so it may reflect a read error. V usage is TRBV5-1 and J usage is TRBJ1-5, with TRBD1 matching over 10 bases. There are 15 residues in the CDR3. Germline V lookup: CDR1 SGHRS, CDR2 YFSETQ. Here the CDR3 DNA reads TGCGCCAGCAGCTTGGAGACAGGGGGCAAGCAGCCCCAGCATTTT. It yields the protein CASSLETGGKQPQHF. The full variable domain, its missing parts supplied by reference TRBV5-1 and TRBJ1-5, is KAGVTQTPRYLIKTRGQQVTLSCSPISGHRSVSWYQQTPGQGLQFLFEYFSETQRNKGNFPGRFSGRQFSNSRSEMNVSTLELGDSALYLCASSLETGGKQPQHFGDGTRLSIL.

The chain combines TRBV6-6 with TRBJ2-7; 10 nucleotides line up with TRBD2. The V gene's germline CDR1 is MNHNY and CDR2 SVGAGI (reference sequence). The CDR3 contains 15 residues. V trimming: 4 bases; J trimming: 1 base; junction bases outside the gene matches: 4. The CDR3 nucleotides read TGTGCCAGCAGTTCGACTAGCGGGCTGTCCTACGAGCAGTACTTC. It is translated as CASSSTSGLSYEQYF.

This chain links TRBV5-1 with TRBJ2-7, with TRBD2 matching over 13 bases. With V trimmed by 1 base and J by 0 bases, 10 bases remained unmatched. Per germline, CDR1 SGHRS and CDR2 YFSETQ. This CDR3 has 19 amino acids. The CDR3 loop reads CASSLRKLLAGGTSYEQYF. The DNA of the CDR3 is TGCGCCAGCAGCTTGAGGAAACTACTAGCGGGGGGGACCTCCTACGAGCAGTACTTC.